Following are 10 T cell receptor beta chains from one sample sequenced in a study of Ad26.COV2.S vaccination and SARS-CoV-2 variants. Measured with immunoSEQ multiplex PCR; TCRdb has only the in-frame clones, and not every one. The sample consists of roughly 420,000 clones, nearly 90% of them appearing once. Treatment specified: around 19 received Ad26.COV2.S at low or high dose, single or two shots; about five received placebo; per-sample allocation not given. Material that was analyzed had been drawn on day 63 after the first vaccine or placebo injection. The sequencing used peripheral blood, collected in a trial of Ad26.COV2.S vaccine versus placebo. Receptors were obtained from a person between 18 and 65 years old who received the Ad26.COV2.S COVID-19 vaccine or a placebo.

The genes are TRBV5-6 and TRBJ2-7; D might be TRBD2 (5 bases). This CDR3 contains 13 residues. The germline V and J ends were trimmed by 1 base and 6 bases, with 11 bases remaining between them. Germline V gene data show CDR1 as SGHDT and CDR2 as YYEEEE. CDR3 residues: CASSLWAGGEQYF. The CDR3 DNA sequence: TGTGCCAGCAGCTTGTGGGCTGGAGGCGAGCAGTACTTC.

The chain uses TRBV6-2 or TRBV6-3 and TRBJ1-1, with D tentatively TRBD1 (6 bases). Trimming shortened V by 5 bases and J by 0 bases, and 13 bases separated the two germline ends. The CDR3 is 15 amino acids. From germline, CDR1 is MNHEY and CDR2 SVGEGT. CDR3 in amino acids: CASSPGTILNTEAFF. DNA for the CDR3: TGTGCCAGCAGTCCAGGGACAATCCTGAACACTGAAGCTTTCTTT.

The rearrangement uses TRBV7-9 and TRBJ1-4; D remains ambiguous. The CDR3 contains 13 residues. CDR1 is SEHNR and CDR2 is FQNEAQ in the germline V gene (reference sequence). Trimming took 11 bases from V and 5 from J, leaving 15 bases between them. CDR3 sequence reads: CALGGRRNEKLFF. CDR3 bases: TGTGCCCTGGGAGGGCGAAGGAATGAAAAACTGTTTTTT.

In this sample, this clone turned up many times. The junction and the germline gene differ at one end; a read error may be behind it. The J gene is TRBJ2-1, the V gene TRBV2; TRBD2 aligns across 7 bases. Germline assignment: CDR1 SNHLY and CDR2 FYNNEI. The CDR3 extends over 15 amino acids. The CDR3 sequence is CASREGGSSYNEQFF. CDR3 sequence (DNA): TGTGCCAGCAGGGAAGGCGGGAGTTCTTACAATGAGCAGTTCTTC.

The rearrangement uses TRBV18 and TRBJ2-2, with D unclear. The CDR3 is made up of 17 amino acids. The V gene's germline CDR1 is KGHSH and CDR2 LQKENI. V lost 8 bases and J 3 bases, leaving 22 bases between the germline ends. CDR3 bases: TGTGCCAGCACACTTTCTTCTACGGGTGTGGACACCGGGGAGCTGTTTTTT. Translation: CASTLSSTGVDTGELFF. Complete variable domain (other parts from reference TRBV18 and TRBJ2-2): NAGVMQNPRHLVRRRGQEARLRCSPMKGHSHVYWYRQLPEEGLKFMVYLQKENIIDESGMPKERFSAEFPKEGPSILRIQQVVRGDSAAYFCASTLSSTGVDTGELFFGEGSRLTVL.

J is TRBJ2-2 and V is TRBV28; tentatively, D is TRBD2 (6 bases). Per the germline V gene, CDR1 is MDHEN and CDR2 is SYDVKM. The CDR3 consists of 15 residues. Trimming shortened V by 3 bases and J by 1 base, and 9 bases separated the two germline ends. The CDR3 reads CASSLRRGNTGELFF. Written as DNA, the CDR3 is TGTGCCAGCAGTTTGAGGCGGGGGAACACCGGGGAGCTGTTTTTT. The full variable domain, with the rest looked up from reference TRBV28 and TRBJ2-2, is DVKVTQSSRYLVKRTGEKVFLECVQDMDHENMFWYRQDPGLGLRLIYFSYDVKMKEKGDIPEGYSVSREKKERFSLILESASTNQTSMYLCASSLRRGNTGELFFGEGSRLTVL.

The chain joins TRBV15 to TRBJ1-5; D not resolved. The CDR3 consists of 13 residues. Germline V lookup: CDR1 LNHNV, CDR2 YYDKDF (reference sequence). V lost 9 bases and J 4 bases, leaving 13 bases between the germline ends. This CDR3 is CATKRAKNQPQHF. The CDR3 DNA sequence: TGTGCCACAAAGCGGGCAAAAAATCAGCCCCAGCATTTT. Supplemented by reference TRBV15 and TRBJ1-5, the full variable domain reads DAMVIQNPRYQVTQFGKPVTLSCSQTLNHNVMYWYQQKSSQAPKLLFHYYDKDFNNEADTPDNFQSRRPNTSFCFLDIRSPGLGDTAMYLCATKRAKNQPQHFGDGTRLSIL.

The chain has TRBV19 and TRBJ2-7; D gene ambiguous. This CDR3 is built from 15 residues. Germline V gene lookup returns CDR1 LNHDA and CDR2 SQIVND (reference sequence). V gave up 5 bases and J gave up 0 bases, with 14 bases separating them. The CDR3 sequence: CASSVLGTASYEQYF. CDR3 DNA sequence: TGTGCCAGTAGTGTTTTGGGTACAGCCTCCTACGAGCAGTACTTC.

As for this clone: The same CDR3 can be traced to other DNA sequences in this sample. The chain has TRBV6-5 and TRBJ2-5; D may be TRBD1 (6 bases). The V gene lost 6 bases and the J gene lost 5 bases, with 7 bases spanning the gap. The germline gives CDR1 MNHEY, CDR2 SVGAGI. CDR3 size: 11 residues. CDR3 in amino acids: CASRQGETQYF. The CDR3 region has the DNA TGTGCCAGCAGGCAGGGGGAGACCCAGTACTTC.

The V call is TRBV15, the J call TRBJ1-5; weak D call: TRBD1 (5 bases). From germline, CDR1 is LNHNV and CDR2 YYDKDF (reference sequence). CDR3 length: 16 residues. With 1 base removed from V and 6 bases from J, the gap between germline ends came to 16 bases. CDR3 in amino acids: CATSRGKGEDFQPQHF. CDR3 bases: TGTGCCACCAGCAGAGGTAAAGGGGAGGATTTTCAGCCCCAGCATTTT.